This TCR beta chain was captured by sequencing in a study of vaccination effects on CD4 cells after COVID-19. Study details: Post-vaccine sampling took place a median of 72 days after the second dose.

Generated by immunoSEQ multiplex PCR, the TCRdb table keeps only in-frame clones and is missing some. The repertoire includes around 12,000 clones, just under 75% of them detected once, and around 34% sits in the top ten. The CDR3 covers 16 residues. Germline CDR1 reads MNHEY; CDR2 reads SVGAGI. V lost 0 bases and J lost 1, with 12 bases in between. Details on this clone: Its specificity is not known.

Whole-study results and caveats: Clonal contraction was marked in infection- and vaccine-induced clones late after vaccination. New vaccine-induced clones dominated convalescents' post-vaccine spike-reactive clones.

Pools of viral peptides were used by the ViraFEST assay to expand antigen-specific CD4+ T cells ahead of sequencing. With about ten days of culture completed, CD4+ T cells were isolated. PCR-confirmed SARS-CoV-2 infection occurred in the person between March and December 2020. Each participant received a vaccine that was either BNT162b2 or mRNA-1273, given as two doses. IL-2 medium took the place of half the medium on both days 3 and 7. The chain combines TRBV6-5 with TRBJ2-5; possibly TRBD1 for D (6 bases). The source of this sequence is a human donor who had a prior SARS-CoV-2 infection. The sequencing here drew on CD4+ T cells from PBMCs cultured with HCoV-NL63 spike peptides, taken after COVID-19 vaccination. The DNA of the CDR3 is TGTGCCAGCAGTTACTCACCGGCAGGGGTCCAAGAGACCCAGTACTTC. This translates into CASSYSPAGVQETQYF.